Listed below are T cell receptor beta chains from one sample, sequenced in a study of T cell responses to AZD1222 COVID-19 vaccine. Assay: immunoSEQ multiplex PCR; the TCRdb copy retains only in-frame clones and omits some. The sample lists about 160,000 clones; 85% to 90% were seen once. The input for sequencing was peripheral blood, taken on day 0 of AZD1222 vaccination. The source of these receptors is an adult in good health. CDR3s include the opening cysteine and the closing phenylalanine or tryptophan. D genes are given only for firm matches. Only some rows state a clone size, as once, few, many or a class for expanded clones.

J gene	D gene	V gene	clone size	CDR3 DNA	CDR3 protein
TRBJ2-7	NA	TRBV28	NA	TGTGCCAGCAGGGGTCGACAGGACTACGAGCAGTACTTC	CASRGRQDYEQYF
TRBJ1-3	NA	TRBV14	NA	TGTGCCAGCAGCCAAGAAGGGGGGGCGCTTGGAAACACCATATATTTT	CASSQEGGALGNTIYF
TRBJ1-4	TRBD1	TRBV12-5	NA	TGTGCTAGTGGTTTGTCAAAGGACAGGGGGCGCTTGGTTCGGCATCCTGTTAATGAAAAACTGTTTTTT	CASGLSKDRGRLVRHPVNEKLFF
TRBJ2-3	TRBD2	TRBV29-1	NA	TGCAGCGTTGAACAGCGAGCGGGGGCTAGAACAGATACGCAGTATTTT	CSVEQRAGARTDTQYF
TRBJ2-1	TRBD2	TRBV19	NA	TGTGCCAGTAGTTCGATAACTAGCGGTATACACAATGAGCAGTTCTTC	CASSSITSGIHNEQFF
TRBJ1-2	NA	TRBV6-5	NA	TGTGCCAGCAGTAGGACGGTGAACTATGGCTACACCTTC	CASSRTVNYGYTF
TRBJ1-2	TRBD1	TRBV3-1/TRBV3-2	NA	TGTGCCAGCAGCCAACCCGGACAGGGGGAAGGTGGCTACACCTTC	CASSQPGQGEGGYTF
TRBJ1-5	NA	TRBV28	NA	NA	CASSPGRLSPSIF
TRBJ2-1	TRBD2	TRBV3-1/TRBV3-2	NA	TGTGCCAGCAGCCAAGTCAGGACTAGCGGAAACAATGAGCAGTTCTTC	CASSQVRTSGNNEQFF
TRBJ2-5	TRBD1	TRBV28	NA	TGTGCCAGCCAGGACAGGGGAATGGAGACCCAGTACTTC	CASQDRGMETQYF
TRBJ1-2	NA	TRBV30	once	TGTGCCTGGAGTGGAATAGGGGCCGGCTATGGCTACACCTTC	CAWSGIGAGYGYTF
TRBJ1-2	NA	TRBV7-6	NA	TGTGCCAGCAGCCTGGATTTGTACTATGGCTACACCTTC	CASSLDLYYGYTF
TRBJ2-1	TRBD2	TRBV11-1	NA	TGTGCCAGCAGCCCACTAGCGGGAGGAGTTTATGAGCAGTTCTTC	CASSPLAGGVYEQFF
TRBJ2-4	TRBD1	TRBV28	NA	TGTGCCAGCAGTCGGACAGGGGTAAACATTCAGTACTTC	CASSRTGVNIQYF
TRBJ2-1	NA	TRBV28	NA	TGTGCCAGCAGCAACGGTGTGGGCTCAGAGGTGAATGAGCAGTTCTTC	CASSNGVGSEVNEQFF
TRBJ2-1	TRBD2	TRBV7-2	NA	TGTGCCAGCAGCTCCCCAACTCGGACTAGCGGGGGGGCCAGGAATGAGCAGTTCTTC	CASSSPTRTSGGARNEQFF
TRBJ1-2	NA	TRBV14	NA	TGTGCCAGCAGCCAAGGGACGGCATATGGCTACACCTTC	CASSQGTAYGYTF
TRBJ1-4	NA	TRBV15	NA	TGTGCCACCAGCAGAGATCTGGGAACTGCAACTAATGAAAAACTGTTTTTT	CATSRDLGTATNEKLFF
TRBJ1-1	TRBD1	TRBV5-1	few	TGCGCCAGCAGCGATCAGGGGGGTAGAACTGAAGCTTTCTTT	CASSDQGGRTEAFF
TRBJ2-1	TRBD2	TRBV10-3	NA	TGTGCCATCAGTGACTTTAGCGGGACGGTTACGTGGAATGAGCAGTTCTTC	CAISDFSGTVTWNEQFF
TRBJ1-6	NA	TRBV19	NA	TGTGCCACCACGGTAGGCGTTGGATCACCCCTCCACTTT	CATTVGVGSPLHF
TRBJ1-4	TRBD1	TRBV11-1	NA	TGTGCCAGCAGCTTGGACAGGGGTAATGAAAAACTGTTTTTT	CASSLDRGNEKLFF
TRBJ1-2	TRBD1	TRBV28	NA	TGTGCCAGCAGCCCAGACCGTCACAGGGGGCGATGGTATGGCTACACCTTC	CASSPDRHRGRWYGYTF
TRBJ1-2	NA	TRBV24-1	NA	TGTGCCACCAGTGACCGACGTGATGGAGACTATGGCTACACCTTC	CATSDRRDGDYGYTF
TRBJ2-7	TRBD1	TRBV28	NA	TGTGCCAGCAGGACCGTGATTGTGAGACAGGGGTCCTACGAGCAGTACTTC	CASRTVIVRQGSYEQYF
TRBJ1-3	NA	TRBV7-2	few	TGTGCCAGCAGCTTAGTGTCCCAGGGTGGAAACACCATATATTTT	CASSLVSQGGNTIYF
TRBJ2-7	NA	TRBV6-2/TRBV6-3	NA	TGTGCCAGCAGCTCCCGGCCTTCGAAGGGGATCTACGAGCAGTACTTC	CASSSRPSKGIYEQYF
TRBJ1-2	NA	TRBV27	NA	TGTGCCAGCAGTTCCGGACGGGGAGCTAACTATGGCTACACCTTC	CASSSGRGANYGYTF
TRBJ1-5	TRBD1	TRBV30	NA	TGTGCCTGGAGTAGGACAGGGGGCGCGGGTCAGCCCCAGCATTTT	CAWSRTGGAGQPQHF
TRBJ2-7	TRBD2	TRBV6-2/TRBV6-3	NA	TGTGCCAGCAGTTACTCTCTAGCGGGAGGAAAAGGCTTC	CASSYSLAGGKGF
TRBJ1-5	NA	TRBV6-2/TRBV6-3	few	TGTGCCAGCAGTTTGACCGGTTATCAGCCCCAGCATTTT	CASSLTGYQPQHF
TRBJ2-6	NA	TRBV3-1/TRBV3-2	NA	TGTGCCAGCAGCCAACAGGGAGGCAACGTCCTGACTTTC	CASSQQGGNVLTF
TRBJ1-1	NA	TRBV5-5	few	TGTGCCAGCAGCCCTCCGGGAGGGACGAACACTGAAGCTTTCTTT	CASSPPGGTNTEAFF